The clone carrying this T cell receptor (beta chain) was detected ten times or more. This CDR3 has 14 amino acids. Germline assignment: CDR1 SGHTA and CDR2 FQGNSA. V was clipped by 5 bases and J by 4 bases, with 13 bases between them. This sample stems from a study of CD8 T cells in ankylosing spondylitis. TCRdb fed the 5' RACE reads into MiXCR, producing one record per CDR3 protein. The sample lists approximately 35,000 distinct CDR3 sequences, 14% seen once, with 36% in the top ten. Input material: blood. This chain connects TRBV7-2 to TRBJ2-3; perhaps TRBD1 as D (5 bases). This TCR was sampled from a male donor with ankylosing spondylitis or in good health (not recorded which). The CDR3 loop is CASSPTQGSDTQYF. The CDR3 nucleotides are TGTGCCAGCAGCCCAACCCAGGGTTCAGATACGCAGTATTTT.